One sample yielded the 6 T cell receptor beta chains listed below, sequenced in a study of regulatory T cells in long-lasting Graves disease. Regarding time point: persistent/refractory GD, antithyroid drugs over 5 years with positive TRAb. The TCR library was made from RNA that had been extracted from PBMCs in TRIzol. To make TCR beta libraries, researchers used iRepertoire HTBI primers and Arm-PCR of CDR3 regions. MiXCR was run by TCRdb on the multiplex PCR reads, yielding one entry per CDR3 protein. The sample shows over 450,000 distinct CDR3 sequences, about 22% of them seen only once. The sequencing here drew on peripheral blood mononuclear cells (PBMCs), taken when the disease was refractory, from a patient treated with antithyroid drugs. The receptors shown here come from a female donor with Graves disease.

The rearrangement joins TRBV2 to TRBJ2-3; TRBD2 agrees at 11 bases. With 9 bases clipped from V and 3 bases from J, the junction kept 5 bases outside the gene matches. Germline CDR1 SNHLY, CDR2 FYNNEI. This CDR3 contains 14 residues. The CDR3 DNA reads TGTGCCAGTGTTAGCGGGGGGGAGACAGATACGCAGTATTTT. Its protein product is CASVSGGETDTQYF.

The rearrangement joins TRBV29-1 to TRBJ2-7, with D possibly TRBD1 on 6 matching bases. V was shortened by 4 bases and J by 2 bases, with 12 bases between the two germline ends. The CDR3 consists of 13 residues. Germline values: CDR1 SQVTM, CDR2 ANQGSEA. CDR3 residues: CSVVGDTAYEQYF. The CDR3 DNA follows: TGCAGCGTTGTGGGGGACACAGCCTACGAGCAGTACTTC.

A few counts support this clonotype. CDR3: CAWSRTDFNYGYTF. DNA for the CDR3: TGTGCCTGGAGTAGGACAGATTTCAACTATGGCTACACCTTC. The chain has TRBV30 and TRBJ1-2, with D possibly TRBD1 on 6 matching bases. CDR1 and CDR2 from the germline V gene are GTSNPN and SVGIG (reference sequence). The CDR3 extends over 14 amino acids. The V end was cut by 2 bases, the J end by 2 bases, with 12 bases between.

This clonotype was counted at least ten times. V and J are TRBV7-8 and TRBJ2-2; TRBD2 aligns across 11 bases. Losses at the gene ends were 6 bases for V and 1 base for J; bases not matched to a gene: 1. The CDR3 contains 15 residues. Germline V gene lookup returns CDR1 SGHVS and CDR2 FQNEAQ. In DNA, the CDR3 is TGTGCCAGCAGGACTAGCGGGATGAACACCGGGGAGCTGTTTTTT. Amino acid sequence: CASRTSGMNTGELFF. The complete variable domain, with remaining parts taken from reference TRBV7-8 and TRBJ2-2, reads GAGVSQSPRYKVAKRGQDVALRCDPISGHVSLFWYQQALGQGPEFLTYFQNEAQLDKSGLPSDRFFAERPEGSVSTLKIQRTQQEDSAVYLCASRTSGMNTGELFFGEGSRLTVL.

This clonotype was counted a few times. The chain carries TRBV12-5 and TRBJ2-7; D possibly uses TRBD1 or TRBD2 (5 bases each). Deletions cut 5 bases from V and 10 bases from J, with 18 bases between. The CDR3 contains 13 residues. Germline V CDR1 and CDR2: LGHNT, FRNRAP. The CDR3 DNA sequence: TGTGCTAGTGGTAGCGGACCTCAGGGTGGACAGTACTTC. It yields the protein CASGSGPQGGQYF.

The chain recombines TRBV5-1 with TRBJ1-1; 8 bases map to TRBD1. This CDR3 spans 15 amino acids. Germline trimming cut 2 bases from V and 3 bases from J; bases unmatched to any gene: 6. Germline V CDR1 and CDR2: SGHRS, YFSETQ. CDR3 sequence reads: CASSFRTGSDTEAFF. The DNA for the CDR3 is TGCGCCAGCAGCTTTCGGACAGGGTCGGACACTGAAGCTTTCTTT.